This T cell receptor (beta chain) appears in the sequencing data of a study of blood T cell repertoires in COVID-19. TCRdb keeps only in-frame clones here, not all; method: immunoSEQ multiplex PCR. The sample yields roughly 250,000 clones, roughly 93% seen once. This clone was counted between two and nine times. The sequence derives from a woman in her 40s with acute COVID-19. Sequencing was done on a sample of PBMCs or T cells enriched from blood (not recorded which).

CDR3 sequence reads: CASTPDRGYNEQFF. The CDR3 DNA sequence: TGTGCCAGCACCCCGGACAGGGGCTACAATGAGCAGTTCTTC. The chain combines TRBV7-2 with TRBJ2-1; 9 nucleotides match TRBD1. The CDR3 runs to 14 residues. J was trimmed by 3 bases and V by 7 bases; bases with no gene match: 4. Germline CDR1 reads SGHTA; CDR2 reads FQGNSA.